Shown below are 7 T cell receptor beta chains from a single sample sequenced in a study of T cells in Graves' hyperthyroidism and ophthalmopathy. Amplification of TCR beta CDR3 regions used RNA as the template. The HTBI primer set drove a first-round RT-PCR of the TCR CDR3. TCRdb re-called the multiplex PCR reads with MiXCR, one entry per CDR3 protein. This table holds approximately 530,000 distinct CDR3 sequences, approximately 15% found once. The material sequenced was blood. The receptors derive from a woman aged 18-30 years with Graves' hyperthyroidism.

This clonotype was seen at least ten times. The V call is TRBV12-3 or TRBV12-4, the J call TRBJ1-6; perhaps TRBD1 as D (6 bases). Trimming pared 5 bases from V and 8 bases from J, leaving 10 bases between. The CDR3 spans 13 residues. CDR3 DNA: TGTGCCAGCAGTAACAGGGTCGATTCACCCCTCCACTTT. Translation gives CASSNRVDSPLHF.

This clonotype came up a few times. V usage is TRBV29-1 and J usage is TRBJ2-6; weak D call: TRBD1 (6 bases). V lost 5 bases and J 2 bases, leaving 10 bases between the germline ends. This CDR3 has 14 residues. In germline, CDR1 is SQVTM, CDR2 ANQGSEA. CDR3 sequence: CSVTGSAGANVLTF. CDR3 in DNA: TGCAGCGTTACAGGGAGTGCTGGGGCCAACGTCCTGACTTTC.

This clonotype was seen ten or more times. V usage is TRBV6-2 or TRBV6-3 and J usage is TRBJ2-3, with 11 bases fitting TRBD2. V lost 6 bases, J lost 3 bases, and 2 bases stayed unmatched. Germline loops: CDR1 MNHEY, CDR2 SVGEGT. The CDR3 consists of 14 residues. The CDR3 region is CASRGLAETDTQYF. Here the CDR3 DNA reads TGTGCCAGCAGGGGACTAGCGGAAACAGATACGCAGTATTTT.

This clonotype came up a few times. The chain's CDR3 is CASRTQGQQETQYF. The CDR3 coding sequence is TGCGCCAGCAGGACCCAGGGACAGCAAGAGACCCAGTACTTC. The V gene is TRBV10-2, the J gene TRBJ2-5; TRBD1 matches at 7 bases. Losses at the gene ends were 6 bases for V and 2 bases for J; bases not matched to a gene: 6. The CDR3 spans 14 residues. CDR1 WSHSY and CDR2 SAAADI come from the germline V gene.

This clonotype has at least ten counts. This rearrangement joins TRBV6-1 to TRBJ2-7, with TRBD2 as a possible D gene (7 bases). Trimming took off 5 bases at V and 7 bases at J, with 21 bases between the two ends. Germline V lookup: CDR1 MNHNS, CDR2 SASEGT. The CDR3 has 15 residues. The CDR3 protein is CASSNGGRVPGEQYF. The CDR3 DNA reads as TGTGCCAGCAGTAACGGGGGGCGGGTACCCGGAGAGCAGTACTTC.

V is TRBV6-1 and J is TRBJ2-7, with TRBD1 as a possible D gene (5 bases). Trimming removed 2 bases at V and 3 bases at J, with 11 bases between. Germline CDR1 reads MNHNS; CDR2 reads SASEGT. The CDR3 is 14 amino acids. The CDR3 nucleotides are TGTGCCAGCAGTGAAAGTGAGGACATCTACGAGCAGTACTTC. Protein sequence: CASSESEDIYEQYF.

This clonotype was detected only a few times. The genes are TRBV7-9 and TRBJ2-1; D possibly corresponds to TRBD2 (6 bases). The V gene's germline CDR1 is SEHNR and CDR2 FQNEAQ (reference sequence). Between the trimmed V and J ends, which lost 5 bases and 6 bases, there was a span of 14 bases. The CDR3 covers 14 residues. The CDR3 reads CASSPGPGGNEQFF. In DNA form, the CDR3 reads TGTGCCAGCAGCCCCGGACCCGGGGGCAATGAGCAGTTCTTC.